The next 7 T cell receptor beta chains were all read from a single sample in a study of blood T cell repertoires in COVID-19. TCRdb's copy holds only in-frame clones and misses some; the assay was immunoSEQ multiplex PCR. This sample has about 300,000 clones, with 75% to 90% found just once. Input material: PBMCs or T cells enriched from blood (not recorded which). Receptor source: a man aged 25-45 years who had recovered from COVID-19.

This chain joins TRBV7-9 and TRBJ2-2, with TRBD2 identical over 15 bases. V trimming: 5 bases; J trimming: 4 bases; junction bases outside the gene matches: 8. The CDR3 contains 18 residues. The germline CDR1 and CDR2 sequences are SEHNR and FQNEAQ (reference sequence). The CDR3 sequence: CASSPGLAGGRSTGELFF. CDR3 DNA: TGTGCCAGCAGCCCCGGACTAGCGGGGGGGCGGAGCACCGGGGAGCTGTTTTTT.

The chain couples TRBV10-3 to TRBJ2-1; D perhaps matches TRBD2 (6 bases). The CDR3 sequence is 15 residues long. In germline, CDR1 is ENHRY, CDR2 SYGVKD. V was cut by 5 bases and J by 4 bases, with 15 bases left in between. Here the CDR3 reads CAISFGGAVYNEQFF. Here the CDR3 DNA reads TGTGCCATCAGTTTCGGCGGGGCGGTTTACAATGAGCAGTTCTTC.

This chain connects TRBV11-3 to TRBJ1-1; TRBD1 matches at 7 bases. The V and J ends lost 5 bases and 2 bases, in that order; junction bases with no gene match: 14. The CDR3 sequence is 17 residues long. CDR1 and CDR2 from the germline V gene are SGHNT and YENEEA. The CDR3 DNA follows: TGTGCCAGCAGCCCAGGGGGATCCGGGGTCAGCAACACTGAAGCTTTCTTT. This gives the protein CASSPGGSGVSNTEAFF.

The rearrangement uses TRBV12-3 or TRBV12-4 and TRBJ2-1; no clear D. Trimming pared 0 bases from V and 6 bases from J, leaving 6 bases between. There are 13 residues in the CDR3. The CDR3 loop is CASSLALGNEQFF. DNA of the CDR3: TGTGCCAGCAGTTTAGCCCTAGGCAATGAGCAGTTCTTC.

This chain uses TRBV27 with TRBJ2-1, with a possible D match to TRBD2 (6 bases). Looked up from germline, CDR1 is MNHEY and CDR2 is SMNVEV (reference sequence). The CDR3 is 16 residues long. The V end lost 7 bases, the J end lost 3 bases, and 19 bases lay between the germline ends. CDR3 amino acids: CASTPVGGARYNEQFF. In DNA, the CDR3 is TGTGCCAGCACCCCTGTCGGGGGTGCCCGCTACAATGAGCAGTTCTTC.

This chain links TRBV2 with TRBJ2-5; a possible D gene is TRBD2 (6 bases). Trimming took 6 bases from V and 4 from J, leaving 15 bases between them. CDR1 and CDR2 from the germline V gene are SNHLY and FYNNEI. The CDR3 sequence is 14 residues long. CDR3 sequence reads: CASRMGGRTETQYF. The DNA for the CDR3 is TGTGCCAGCAGGATGGGGGGACGGACAGAGACCCAGTACTTC.

V usage is TRBV5-5 and J usage is TRBJ1-1; TRBD1 might be the D (5 bases). The CDR3 consists of 16 residues. V was pared by 4 bases and J by 5 bases, with 21 bases between. From germline, CDR1 is SGHKS and CDR2 YYEKEE (reference sequence). CDR3 sequence: CASSPNQGSTSTEAFF. CDR3 DNA sequence: TGTGCCAGCAGCCCTAACCAGGGCTCGACTTCTACTGAAGCTTTCTTT. Full variable domain (outside the CDR3, taken from reference TRBV5-5 and TRBJ1-1): DAGVTQSPTHLIKTRGQQVTLRCSPISGHKSVSWYQQVLGQGPQFIFQYYEKEERGRGNFPDRFSARQFPNYSSELNVNALLLGDSALYLCASSPNQGSTSTEAFFGQGTRLTVV.